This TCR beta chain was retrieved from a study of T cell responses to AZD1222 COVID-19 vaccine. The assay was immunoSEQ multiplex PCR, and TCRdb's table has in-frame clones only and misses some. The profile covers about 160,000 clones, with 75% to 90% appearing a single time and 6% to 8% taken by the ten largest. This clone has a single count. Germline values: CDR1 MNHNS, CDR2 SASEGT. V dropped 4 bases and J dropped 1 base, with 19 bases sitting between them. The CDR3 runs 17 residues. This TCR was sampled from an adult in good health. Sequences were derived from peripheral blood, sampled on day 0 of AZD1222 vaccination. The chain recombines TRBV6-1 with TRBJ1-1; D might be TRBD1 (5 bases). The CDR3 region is CASSGYGAGLQNTEAFF. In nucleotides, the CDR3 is TGTGCCAGCAGTGGGTACGGGGCAGGTCTTCAGAACACTGAAGCTTTCTTT.